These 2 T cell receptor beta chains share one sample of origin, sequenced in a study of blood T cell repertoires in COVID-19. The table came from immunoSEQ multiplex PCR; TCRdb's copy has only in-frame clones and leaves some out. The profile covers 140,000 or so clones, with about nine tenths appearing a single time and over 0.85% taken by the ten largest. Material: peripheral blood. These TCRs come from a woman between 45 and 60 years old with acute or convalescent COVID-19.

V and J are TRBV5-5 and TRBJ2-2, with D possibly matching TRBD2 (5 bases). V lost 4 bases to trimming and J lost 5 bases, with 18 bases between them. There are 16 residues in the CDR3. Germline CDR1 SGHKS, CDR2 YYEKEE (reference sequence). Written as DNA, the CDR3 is TGTGCCAGCAGCCCTTTGACACACCCGGGGACCGGGGAGCTGTTTTTT. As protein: CASSPLTHPGTGELFF.

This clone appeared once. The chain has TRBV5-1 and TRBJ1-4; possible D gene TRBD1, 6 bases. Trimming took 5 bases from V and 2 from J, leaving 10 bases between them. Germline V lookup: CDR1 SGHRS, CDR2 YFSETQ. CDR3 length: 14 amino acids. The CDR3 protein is CASRQGTTNEKLFF. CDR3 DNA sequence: TGCGCCAGCAGACAGGGAACGACTAATGAAAAACTGTTTTTT.